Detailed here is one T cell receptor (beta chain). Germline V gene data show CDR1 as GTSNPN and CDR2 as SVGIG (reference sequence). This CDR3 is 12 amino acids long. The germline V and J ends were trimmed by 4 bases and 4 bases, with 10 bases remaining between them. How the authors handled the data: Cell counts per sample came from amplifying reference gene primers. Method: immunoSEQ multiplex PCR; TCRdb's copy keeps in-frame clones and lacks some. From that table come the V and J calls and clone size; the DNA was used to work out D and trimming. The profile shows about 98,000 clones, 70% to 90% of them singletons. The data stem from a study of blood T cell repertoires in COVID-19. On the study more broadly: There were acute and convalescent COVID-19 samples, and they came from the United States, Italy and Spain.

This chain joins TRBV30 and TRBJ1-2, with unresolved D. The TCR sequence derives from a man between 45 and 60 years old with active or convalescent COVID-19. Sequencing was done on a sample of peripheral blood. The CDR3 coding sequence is TGTGCCTGGAACGCGGGAGCCTATGGCTACACCTTC. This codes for CAWNAGAYGYTF. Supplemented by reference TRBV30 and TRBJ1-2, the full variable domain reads SQTIHQWPATLVQPVGSPLSLECTVEGTSNPNLYWYRQAAGRGLQLLFYSVGIGQISSEVPQNLSASRPQDRQFILSSKKLLLSDSGFYLCAWNAGAYGYTFGSGTRLTVV.